The source of this TCR beta chain is a study of T cell changes during pregnancy in multiple sclerosis. The table came from immunoSEQ multiplex PCR; TCRdb's copy has only in-frame clones and leaves some out. The sample has fewer than 40,000 clones, 90% seen once. Germline CDR1 SGHTA, CDR2 FQGNSA. This CDR3 is 15 amino acids long. Trimming cost V 3 bases and J 2 bases; bases outside gene matches: 5. The receptor was isolated from a female donor with multiple sclerosis, enrolled in a pregnancy study. This chain uses TRBV7-2 with TRBJ2-7, with 9 bases lining up with TRBD2. Sequenced here: CD4+ T cells from peripheral blood mononuclear cells, sampled in the second trimester of pregnancy. The CDR3 bases are TGTGCCAGCAGCTTGGCTAGCGGGGACCCCTACGAGCAGTACTTC. This sequence encodes CASSLASGDPYEQYF.